Sequencing of this T cell receptor (beta chain) was carried out in a study of OX40 agonist ivuxolimab in advanced cancers. Regarding the study as a whole: Compared with others, partial responders at 0.1-3.0 mg/kg displayed clonal expansion among the lowest.

In the case of this clone: Its antigen remains unidentified.

Profiling relied on immunoSEQ multiplex PCR, and the TCRdb table lists in-frame clones only, not all of them. Found here are 55,000 to 75,000 clones, over 80% of them singletons; the top ten hold about 0.36%. Autoimmune disease history or systemic immunosuppression disqualified patients. Trimming pared 0 bases from V and 5 bases from J, leaving 16 bases between. CDR3 size: 15 residues. Germline V gene data show CDR1 as SQVTM and CDR2 as ANQGSEA. The rearrangement joins TRBV29-1 to TRBJ1-2; D possibly corresponds to TRBD1 (5 bases). The receptor comes from an adult with an advanced solid tumor such as melanoma, head and neck, liver or kidney cancer. Sequencing used CD4+ or CD8+ T cells sorted from blood, obtained in a trial of the OX40 agonist ivuxolimab. CDR3 sequence: CSVEDSAGAGYGYTF. DNA of the CDR3: TGCAGCGTTGAAGACTCCGCCGGGGCAGGTTATGGCTACACCTTC. The full variable domain, in which reference TRBV29-1 and TRBJ1-2 provide the parts outside the CDR3, is SAVISQKPSRDICQRGTSLTIQCQVDSQVTMMFWYRQQPGQSLTLIATANQGSEATYESGFVIDKFPISRPNLTFSTLTVSNMSPEDSSIYLCSVEDSAGAGYGYTFGSGTRLTVV.